This is a list of T cell receptor beta chains from one sample in a study of CXCR3-negative and CXCR3-positive naive CD8 T cells. TCRdb re-called the 5' RACE reads; every CDR3 protein appears as one record, without DNA. The sample is made up of about 5,000 distinct CDR3 sequences, and the top ten hold just over 2% of it. Input material: naive CXCR3- CD8+ T cells from blood. These receptors were taken from a human donor in good health. Some clones in this sample may be carry-over from other donors' samples. The CDR3 runs from the conserved cysteine through the conserved F or W. Clone size, where shown, is once, few, many, or a class for clones that have expanded.

18	.	TRBV5-1	TRBJ1-2	CASSLAAGQGVNGYGYTF
16	medium-sized	TRBV29-1	TRBJ2-7	CSVDTHLAGGDYEQYF
13	medium-sized	TRBV7-8	TRBJ2-7	CASSLVSGNEQYF
13	.	TRBV20-1	TRBJ2-7	CSARGDSSYEQYF
11	.	TRBV29-1	TRBJ2-3	CSVSDGVSQYF
15	medium-sized	TRBV27	TRBJ2-1	CASSLGTGPYNEQFF
15	.	TRBV3-1	TRBJ2-6	CASSDGPCGANVLTF
13	medium-sized	TRBV29-1	TRBJ2-7	CSVTYSTPYEQYF
13	medium-sized	TRBV20-1	TRBJ2-7	CSARSTGSYEQYF
14	.	TRBV21-1	TRBJ1-2	CASSKVNSAYGYTF
14	.	TRBV7-9	TRBJ1-1	CASSGSGLNTEAFF
12	.	TRBV6-2/TRBV6-3	TRBJ2-5	CASSYVWEEQYF
15	.	TRBV20-1	TRBJ2-7	CSARGLVVESYEQYF
15	.	TRBV5-5	TRBJ2-6	CASSHVASGANVLTF
12	.	TRBV29-1	TRBJ2-1	CSVLVGYNEQFF
17	medium-sized	TRBV29-1	TRBJ2-1	CSVETSGALGSYNGQFF
15	.	TRBV25-1	TRBJ2-3	CASSEGLADTDTQYF
16	medium-sized	TRBV6-6	TRBJ1-3	CASSWIPTGDGNTIYF
15	.	TRBV7-9	TRBJ1-2	CASSLGAVMIGGYTF
13	medium-sized	TRBV29-1	TRBJ2-7	CSVGDSNSYEQYF
13	.	TRBV4-1	TRBJ1-1	CASSRTPNTEAFF
14	.	TRBV9	TRBJ2-1	CASSVGGSYNEQFF
18	.	TRBV15	TRBJ2-7	CATSRDPPGALTPREQYF
15	medium-sized	TRBV6-6	TRBJ2-1	CASIGGLAGHNEQFF
14	medium-sized	TRBV7-6	TRBJ2-5	CASSLGGGAETQYF
14	.	TRBV29-1	TRBJ2-1	CSVEDEGHYNEQFF
14	.	TRBV29-1	TRBJ2-7	CSVSSGTDDYEQYF
13	medium-sized	TRBV20-1	TRBJ2-1	CSARGFSGNEQFF
15	.	TRBV4-3	TRBJ2-1	CASSQGIAGDNEQFF
16	.	TRBV19	TRBJ1-1	CASSPGTNQENTEAFF
14	.	TRBV29-1	TRBJ1-1	CSVEDLWENTEAFF
16	medium-sized	TRBV29-1	TRBJ2-2	CSVELPSGRRTGELFF
13	medium-sized	TRBV29-1	TRBJ2-1	CSGQTLAGYEQFF
14	.	TRBV9	TRBJ2-7	CASSVASVAYEQYF
17	medium-sized	TRBV5-1	TRBJ2-3	CASSLTSGGDGTDTQYF
14	.	TRBV7-2	TRBJ2-7	CASSIRGLEGEQYF
15	medium-sized	TRBV18	TRBJ2-7	CASSPPPGATYEQYF